This TCR beta chain was sequenced for a study of PD-1 blockade in classical Hodgkin lymphoma (dated by TCRdb to 2020 to 2021). About the investigation overall: Nivolumab dosing was 3 mg/kg intravenously every 2 weeks, continuing until either disease progression or unacceptable toxicity. A peripheral blood immune signature of response to PD-1 blockade in classical Hodgkin lymphoma was defined using TCR beta sequencing and CyTOF.

According to the study, the label for this sample's time point signals: cycle 2 day 1 (C2D1) of nivolumab. Relapse after autologous stem cell transplantation had occurred in all trial patients, and cohorts A, B and C were distinguished by prior brentuximab vedotin exposure. The trial cohort included fewer than 60 patients with relapsed/refractory classical Hodgkin lymphoma, and each patient had a best overall response of complete response, partial response or progressive disease. Single-agent nivolumab was administered to trial patients in the multi-cohort phase II CheckMate 205 trial. Best overall response was determined by an independent review committee according to the 2007 International Working Group response criteria. Trial PBMCs were collected immediately before nivolumab initiation (C1D1) and during therapy at cycle 2 day 1 and cycle 4 day 1. Peripheral blood was collected in 8 mL Vacutainer Cell Preparation Tubes, from which PBMCs were isolated by centrifugation and then cryopreserved.

As to this clone: It lacks a known antigen. One base away there is no much larger clone; base qualities are not given.

The Qiagen DNeasy kit was used to extract genomic DNA both from unsorted PBMCs and from the negatively selected CD4+ and CD8+ fractions. TCR beta CDR3 regions were subjected to amplification by immunoSEQ multiplex PCR with primers that anneal to V and J segments. A synthetic immune receptor repertoire was used to minimize amplification bias, and any residual bias was removed computationally once sequencing was done. The paper's data handling went like this. Custom Python scripts were used to quantify repertoire diversity as the Shannon entropy index. Unsorted, CD4+ and CD8+ repertoires were analyzed separately, except for combined analyses in which CD4+ and CD8+ sequences were merged in silico. Clonal expansion was defined as at least a 2-fold frequency increase after treatment relative to C1D1, with a pseudocount of 0.5 for undetected baseline clones. Singleton clones were defined as clones with 0 or 1 copy at C1D1, and non-singleton clones were defined as clones with 2 or more copies. By matching protein sequences in sorted samples from the same patient, clones expanded in unsorted samples were annotated as CD4+, CD8+ or unknown. Wilcoxon tests on paired samples were used to test changes in diversity from C1D1 to C4D1. TCRdb stores this immuneACCESS table with in-frame sequences only. Part of the clones is absent; in the studies checked, under half of the shortfall reflects unresolved V genes, and no reason is known for the rest. V and J calls and clone size come straight from that table; D and trimming were deduced from the DNA. The sample table holds approximately 50,000 clones, of which approximately 90% were seen once. The top ten hold over 5% of the sample.

The germline V end is reduced by 3 bases and the J end by 5 bases; junction bases left unmatched: 6. Inclusive of the bounding cysteine and phenylalanine, the CDR3 is 15 residues long. Only the CDR3 DNA is retained, 45 bases long and in frame from the first base. The germline V gene provides CDR1 SGHTS and CDR2 YDEGEE. What the research found in general, with its limitations: Baseline TCR diversity was reported to be lower in newly diagnosed patients than in healthy donors and to be lower still in relapsed/refractory patients. CD4+ but not CD8+ TCR diversity rose significantly by C4D1 (p=0.0027 vs p=0.16), most apparent in complete responders (p=0.02). Diversity was lower in patients who began nivolumab less than 1 year after ASCT, so these patients were left out of later analyses to avoid confounding by immune reconstitution. Only a single clinical trial cohort was studied, and what caused the repertoire differences, possibly disease activity or prior therapy, remained undefined. Trial patients with a complete response had baseline diversity similar to that of newly diagnosed patients, while partial responders and progressors had significantly lower diversity.

Specimen: peripheral blood mononuclear cells (PBMCs), collected before the second cycle of nivolumab. The sequence is built from TRBV5-8 and TRBJ1-2; 11 of the junction bases match TRBD1. The receptor was derived from a human donor with classical Hodgkin lymphoma. This receptor has the CDR3 CASSWGTGGSYGYTF. In nucleotides, the sequence is TGTGCCAGCAGCTGGGGGACAGGGGGAAGTTATGGCTACACCTTC.